A single sample gave rise to the 13 T cell receptor beta chains below, sequenced in a study of blood T cells in healthy people across ages. Primed by a sample-barcoded 5' primer and a J-beta primer mix, a second PCR proceeded for roughly 6 to 12 cycles. MiXCR was run by TCRdb on the 5' RACE reads, yielding one entry per CDR3 protein. The table includes 890,000 or so distinct CDR3 sequences, 60% to 80% detected once. Sequencing was performed on blood. The receptors derive from a man between 25 and 39 years old in good health.

This clonotype was seen a few times. V gene TRBV29-1 combines with J gene TRBJ2-1; the match to TRBD1 covers 7 bases. V trimming: 1 base; J trimming: 7 bases; junction bases outside the gene matches: 7. Germline CDR1 SQVTM, CDR2 ANQGSEA. The CDR3 is 14 residues long. CDR3 region: CSVEVGQGVNEQFF. CDR3 nucleotide sequence: TGCAGCGTTGAAGTCGGGCAGGGGGTGAATGAGCAGTTCTTC.

This clonotype was picked up one time. The gene calls are TRBV28 and TRBJ1-2; D is perhaps TRBD1 (6 bases). CDR3 length: 14 amino acids. Germline-derived CDR1 and CDR2 are MDHEN and SYDVKM. Trimming shortened V by 5 bases and J by 5 bases, and 15 bases separated the two germline ends. CDR3 residues: CASSLGGGVYGYTF. The DNA for the CDR3 is TGTGCCAGCAGTCTAGGGGGTGGTGTGTATGGCTACACCTTC.

The chain joins TRBV5-6 to TRBJ2-7; TRBD1 aligns across 11 bases. The CDR3 contains 16 residues. Germline lookup yields CDR1 SGHDT and CDR2 YYEEEE. With V trimmed by 6 bases and J by 1 base, 9 bases remained unmatched. For the CDR3, the DNA is TGTGCCAGCAACGTGGACAGGGGGCGAATTTCCTACGAGCAGTACTTC. Translation: CASNVDRGRISYEQYF.

This clonotype was counted once. The chain recombines TRBV28 with TRBJ1-2, with 9 bases matching TRBD1. Germline V gene lookup returns CDR1 MDHEN and CDR2 SYDVKM. V trimming: 4 bases; J trimming: 7 bases; junction bases outside the gene matches: 16. This CDR3 is built from 17 residues. The CDR3 DNA sequence: TGTGCCAGCAGTTCCCTTTTATCGGGACAGGGACGGCTTGGCTACACCTTC. Amino acid sequence: CASSSLLSGQGRLGYTF.

This sequence joins TRBV7-9 and TRBJ2-3; 10 bases align to TRBD2. The ends lost 6 bases at V and 2 bases at J; junction bases unmatched: 8. The CDR3 runs to 16 residues. Germline CDR1 is SEHNR and CDR2 is FQNEAQ (reference sequence). Here the CDR3 DNA reads TGTGCCAGCAGTCCAAGAGCGGGGGGGAACACAGATACGCAGTATTTT. Translated: CASSPRAGGNTDTQYF.

V usage is TRBV15 and J usage is TRBJ2-1, with D tentatively TRBD1 (6 bases). The CDR3 is made up of 15 amino acids. Trimming left V 2 bases short and J 4 bases short, with 12 bases between. Germline CDR1 and CDR2: LNHNV and YYDKDF (reference sequence). The CDR3 here is CATSRRGSLYNEQFF. The CDR3 DNA sequence: TGTGCCACCAGCAGAAGGGGGTCCCTTTACAATGAGCAGTTCTTC.

J is TRBJ1-1 and V is TRBV13, with D possibly matching TRBD1 (5 bases). From germline, CDR1 is PRHDT and CDR2 FYEKMQ (reference sequence). Trimming removed 5 bases from V and 5 bases from J, with 15 bases in between. This CDR3 region has 14 residues. CDR3 sequence: CASSIGPGGTEAFF. The CDR3 DNA is TGTGCCAGCAGCATTGGACCGGGGGGGACTGAAGCTTTCTTT.

This clonotype has a handful of counts. V gene TRBV12-3 or TRBV12-4 combines with J gene TRBJ1-6; D gene unclear. The CDR3 length is 12 residues. Deletions cut 7 bases from V and 3 bases from J, with 4 bases between. CDR3 protein: CASTYYNSPLHF. The CDR3 DNA follows: TGTGCCAGCACCTACTATAATTCACCCCTCCACTTT.

This clonotype appeared a few times. The rearrangement links TRBV4-3 to TRBJ1-4; TRBD1 is a possible D gene (5 bases). V was cut by 1 base and J by 4 bases, with 7 bases left in between. CDR1 and CDR2 from the germline V gene are LGHNA and YSLEER. This CDR3 is 14 amino acids long. The CDR3 sequence: CASSQGQFNEKLFF. The CDR3 DNA reads as TGCGCCAGCAGCCAAGGACAGTTTAATGAAAAACTGTTTTTT.

This sequence joins TRBV29-1 and TRBJ2-6; TRBD1 matches at 7 bases. With V trimmed by 6 bases and J by 0 bases, 5 bases remained unmatched. The CDR3 has 15 residues. Germline V gene sequence: CDR1 SQVTM, CDR2 ANQGSEA. DNA for the CDR3: TGCAGCGTCCTGGACAGGCGCTCTGGGGCCAACGTCCTGACTTTC. Amino acids: CSVLDRRSGANVLTF.

The genes are TRBV27 and TRBJ2-1; 10 positions agree with TRBD1. CDR1 MNHEY and CDR2 SMNVEV come from the germline V gene (reference sequence). The CDR3 consists of 15 residues. The V segment lost 6 bases and the J segment 6 bases; nucleotides outside the gene matches: 8. The CDR3 region is CASRLRTGGGNEQFF. CDR3 in DNA: TGTGCCAGCAGGCTCCGGACAGGGGGGGGCAATGAGCAGTTCTTC.

This clonotype was seen a few times. The V and J genes are TRBV4-2 and TRBJ1-5, with D maybe TRBD1 (5 bases). Trimming removed 0 bases at V and 0 bases at J, with 15 bases between. The CDR3 has 18 residues. Germline V gives CDR1 LGHNA, CDR2 YNFKEQ. CDR3 loop: CASSQEMEGRYSNQPQHF. CDR3 DNA: TGTGCCAGCAGCCAAGAAATGGAGGGGCGGTATAGCAATCAGCCCCAGCATTTT.

V and J are TRBV12-5 and TRBJ2-1; the match to TRBD1 covers 7 bases. CDR1 is LGHNT, CDR2 FRNRAP, per germline. This CDR3 is 16 amino acids long. Germline trimming cut 2 bases from V and 0 bases from J; bases unmatched to any gene: 4. The CDR3 is CASGLRDSSSYNEQFF. The DNA for the CDR3 is TGTGCTAGTGGTTTGAGGGACAGTAGCTCCTACAATGAGCAGTTCTTC.